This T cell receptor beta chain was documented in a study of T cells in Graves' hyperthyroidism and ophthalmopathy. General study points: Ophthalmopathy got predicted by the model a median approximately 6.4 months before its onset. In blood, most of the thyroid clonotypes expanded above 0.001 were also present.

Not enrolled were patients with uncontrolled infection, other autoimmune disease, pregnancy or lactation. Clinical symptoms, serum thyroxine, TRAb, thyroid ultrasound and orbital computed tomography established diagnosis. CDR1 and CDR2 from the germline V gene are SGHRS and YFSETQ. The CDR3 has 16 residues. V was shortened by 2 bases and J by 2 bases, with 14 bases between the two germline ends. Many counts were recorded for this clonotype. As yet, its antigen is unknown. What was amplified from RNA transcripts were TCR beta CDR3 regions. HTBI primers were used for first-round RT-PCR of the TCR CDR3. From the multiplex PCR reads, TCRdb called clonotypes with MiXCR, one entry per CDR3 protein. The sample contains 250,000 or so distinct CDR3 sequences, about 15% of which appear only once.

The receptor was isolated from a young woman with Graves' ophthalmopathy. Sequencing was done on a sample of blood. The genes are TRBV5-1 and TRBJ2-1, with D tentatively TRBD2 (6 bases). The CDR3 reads CASSFQGGTTYNEQFF. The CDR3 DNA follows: TGCGCCAGCAGCTTTCAGGGAGGAACTACCTACAATGAGCAGTTCTTC.